One and the same sample provided the 27 T cell receptor beta chains below, sequenced in a study of blood T cell repertoires in COVID-19. Assay used: immunoSEQ multiplex PCR; TCRdb lists only in-frame clones, some missing. In the table there are about 670,000 clones, more than 80% of which are singletons. Sequenced input: peripheral blood. The receptors were sampled from a woman under 30 with acute or convalescent COVID-19.

The chain's CDR3 is CASSRGRGTNEKLFF. CDR3 bases: TGTGCCAGCAGCCGCGGACGGGGGACTAATGAAAAACTGTTTTTT. The genes are TRBV4-2 and TRBJ1-4; a weak D match, TRBD1 (5 bases). The germline gives CDR1 LGHNA, CDR2 YNFKEQ. Deletions cut 4 bases from V and 2 bases from J, with 11 bases between. The CDR3 loop spans 15 amino acids.

This chain joins TRBV7-8 and TRBJ1-2; tentative D call: TRBD1 (5 bases). With 1 base removed from V and 0 bases from J, the gap between germline ends came to 9 bases. Germline V gene lookup returns CDR1 SGHVS and CDR2 FQNEAQ. This CDR3 has 15 amino acids. The CDR3 here is CASSLGTLSNYGYTF. The CDR3 DNA is TGTGCCAGCAGCTTAGGGACATTGTCTAACTATGGCTACACCTTC.

The rearrangement links TRBV24-1 to TRBJ1-1, with no clear D. This CDR3 is built from 13 residues. Germline CDR1 KGHDR, CDR2 SFDVKD. Between the trimmed V and J ends, which lost 5 bases and 0 bases, there was a span of 6 bases. Here the CDR3 reads CATSGGLNTEAFF. The CDR3 DNA is TGTGCCACCAGTGGAGGTTTGAACACTGAAGCTTTCTTT.

The chain uses TRBV30 and TRBJ1-1; D is perhaps TRBD1 (5 bases). This CDR3 comprises 10 residues. Germline V gene sequence: CDR1 GTSNPN, CDR2 SVGIG (reference sequence). The V end was cut by 8 bases, the J end by 3 bases, with 7 bases between. CDR3 amino acids: CAGGDTEAFF. Here the CDR3 DNA reads TGTGCCGGAGGGGACACTGAAGCTTTCTTT. The variable domain in full, with the rest retrieved from reference TRBV30 and TRBJ1-1, is SQTIHQWPATLVQPVGSPLSLECTVEGTSNPNLYWYRQAAGRGLQLLFYSVGIGQISSEVPQNLSASRPQDRQFILSSKKLLLSDSGFYLCAGGDTEAFFGQGTRLTVV.

This clone was observed once. V and J are TRBV4-2 and TRBJ2-1, with D perhaps matching TRBD2 (6 bases). The CDR3 spans 15 residues. Trimming took off 0 bases at V and 10 bases at J, with 16 bases between the two ends. Germline V gene data show CDR1 as LGHNA and CDR2 as YNFKEQ. CDR3 DNA sequence: TGTGCCAGCAGCCAAGAACCCACCCCGGGAGACGAGCAGTTCTTC. Its protein is CASSQEPTPGDEQFF.

The CDR3 is CASSSGTDSGNTIYF. The CDR3 DNA reads as TGTGCCAGCAGCTCCGGGACAGACTCTGGAAACACCATATATTTT. V and J are TRBV28 and TRBJ1-3, with TRBD1 matching over 7 bases. Germline CDR1 and CDR2: MDHEN and SYDVKM. The CDR3 is made up of 15 amino acids. The ends lost 6 bases at V and 0 bases at J; junction bases unmatched: 5.

The J gene is TRBJ1-2, the V gene TRBV12-2. TRBV12-2 counts as a pseudogene. This CDR3 region has 10 residues. In DNA form, the CDR3 reads TGTGCTGGAGCCGGGGATGGCTACACCTTC. Amino acids: CAGAGDGYTF.

The chain links TRBV5-4 to TRBJ2-7, with D possibly TRBD2 on 5 matching bases. Trimming stripped 3 bases from V and 2 bases from J, with 15 bases between. Germline V CDR1 and CDR2: SGHNT, YYREEE (reference sequence). CDR3 size: 15 residues. CDR3 sequence reads: CASSYPSLDPYEQYF. Written as DNA, the CDR3 is TGTGCCAGCAGCTACCCTAGCCTTGACCCCTACGAGCAGTACTTC.

J is TRBJ1-2 and V is TRBV5-4; the D is unclear. The CDR3 runs to 15 residues. The germline V and J ends were trimmed by 4 bases and 2 bases, with 15 bases remaining between them. The germline V gene encodes CDR1 SGHNT and CDR2 YYREEE (reference sequence). The CDR3 here is CASSRFVRENYGYTF. In DNA form, the CDR3 reads TGTGCCAGCAGCCGTTTCGTCCGAGAAAACTATGGCTACACCTTC.

CDR3 protein: CATSDFFPGELFF. For the CDR3, the DNA is TGTGCCACCAGTGATTTCTTCCCCGGGGAGCTGTTTTTT. This sequence joins TRBV24-1 and TRBJ2-2; no clear D. CDR1 and CDR2 (germline): KGHDR, SFDVKD. The V end was cut by 1 base, the J end by 6 bases, with 5 bases between. The CDR3 is 13 amino acids.

This chain's CDR3 is CATSDWIQDSGANVLTF. CDR3 DNA sequence: TGTGCCACCAGTGATTGGATACAGGACTCTGGGGCCAACGTCCTGACTTTC. The chain couples TRBV24-1 to TRBJ2-6, with D tentatively TRBD1 (5 bases). Trimming cost V 2 bases and J 0 bases, with 10 bases left between them. The CDR3 runs to 17 residues. Germline V gene sequence: CDR1 KGHDR, CDR2 SFDVKD.

The chain's CDR3 is CASSKEVRDTEAFF. The CDR3 nucleotides read TGTGCCAGTAGTAAAGAAGTCCGGGACACTGAAGCTTTCTTT. The gene calls are TRBV19 and TRBJ1-1, with no clear D. Germline values: CDR1 LNHDA, CDR2 SQIVND (reference sequence). This CDR3 spans 14 amino acids. The V end lost 4 bases, the J end lost 3 bases, and 12 bases lay between the germline ends.

The chain links TRBV4-3 to TRBJ1-1; the match to TRBD1 covers 9 bases. CDR1 and CDR2 (germline): LGHNA, YSLEER. The CDR3 covers 18 residues. Trimming took 0 bases from V and 6 from J; bases not matched to a gene: 14. The CDR3, as DNA: TGCGCCAGCAGCCAAGAAGAACCCGGACAGGGGATGGACCCTGAAGCTTTCTTT. It is translated as CASSQEEPGQGMDPEAFF.

The chain carries TRBV11-2 and TRBJ1-5; D may be TRBD1 (5 bases). V shed 2 bases and J shed 3 bases, with 11 bases lying between them. Germline CDR1 SGHAT, CDR2 FQNNGV. The CDR3 is 15 residues long. The CDR3 coding sequence is TGTGCCAGCAGCTTATATTGGGGGGACAATCAGCCCCAGCATTTT. Protein sequence: CASSLYWGDNQPQHF.

This clone was recorded a few times. This chain links TRBV19 with TRBJ1-3; D ambiguous. Germline V gene sequence: CDR1 LNHDA, CDR2 SQIVND (reference sequence). CDR3 length equals 15 residues. Trimming took 5 bases from V and 5 from J, leaving 16 bases between them. The CDR3: CASSPPGGIRNTIYF. CDR3 DNA sequence: TGTGCCAGTAGTCCCCCAGGAGGGATCCGAAACACCATATATTTT. The complete variable domain, with remaining parts taken from reference TRBV19 and TRBJ1-3, reads DGGITQSPKYLFRKEGQNVTLSCEQNLNHDAMYWYRQDPGQGLRLIYYSQIVNDFQKGDIAEGYSVSREKKESFPLTVTSAQKNPTAFYLCASSPPGGIRNTIYFGEGSWLTVV.

The count of this clone is one. This chain connects TRBV19 to TRBJ2-7; tentative D call: TRBD2 (6 bases). The germline CDR1 and CDR2 sequences are LNHDA and SQIVND (reference sequence). The CDR3 is 14 residues long. V shed 3 bases and J shed 5 bases, with 14 bases lying between them. In nucleotides, the CDR3 is TGTGCCAGTAGTATGTCCCCAGGCGGGAACGAGCAGTACTTC. Its translation is CASSMSPGGNEQYF. The full variable domain, its missing parts supplied by reference TRBV19 and TRBJ2-7, is DGGITQSPKYLFRKEGQNVTLSCEQNLNHDAMYWYRQDPGQGLRLIYYSQIVNDFQKGDIAEGYSVSREKKESFPLTVTSAQKNPTAFYLCASSMSPGGNEQYFGPGTRLTVT.

The chain has TRBV19 and TRBJ1-5; weak D call: TRBD1 (6 bases). The CDR3 spans 13 residues. Trimming left V 10 bases short and J 3 bases short, with 13 bases between. Germline V gives CDR1 LNHDA, CDR2 SQIVND (reference sequence). CDR3 nucleotides: TGTGCCACCTCCTACAGGGACAATCAGCCCCAGCATTTT. It codes for CATSYRDNQPQHF.

The V call is TRBV3-1 (or the pseudogene TRBV3-2), the J call TRBJ2-7, with 10 bases identical to TRBD2. V was clipped by 4 bases and J by 3 bases; unmatched bases: 3. This CDR3 has 14 residues. Per the germline V gene, CDR1 is LGHDT and CDR2 is YNNKEL (reference sequence). CDR3 nucleotide sequence: TGTGCCAGCAGCCCCCGACTAGCGGGCTACGAGCAGTACTTC. Amino acids: CASSPRLAGYEQYF.

The chain links TRBV7-9 to TRBJ2-7; 8 bases line up with TRBD1. The ends lost 1 base at V and 7 bases at J; junction bases unmatched: 3. The germline CDR1 and CDR2 sequences are SEHNR and FQNEAQ (reference sequence). The CDR3 has 13 amino acids. In nucleotides, the CDR3 is TGTGCCAGCAGCTTAGAGGACAGGGCGGAGCAGTACTTC. Translating it yields CASSLEDRAEQYF.

Of note for this clone: Other DNA variants within this sample encode the same CDR3. CDR3 amino acids: CASSRTGIPQETQYF. CDR3 DNA: TGCGCCAGCAGCCGCACAGGGATCCCCCAAGAGACCCAGTACTTC. The V gene is TRBV5-1, the J gene TRBJ2-5; TRBD1 might be the D (6 bases). V lost 4 bases, J lost 1 base, and 14 bases lay in between. The CDR3 length is 15 residues. CDR1 and CDR2 (germline): SGHRS, YFSETQ.

The sample holds a few counts of this clone. V usage is TRBV7-2 and J usage is TRBJ2-7, with D uncertain. Trimming removed 1 base from V and 9 bases from J, with 10 bases in between. Germline V gene lookup returns CDR1 SGHTA and CDR2 FQGNSA. The length of the CDR3 is 12 residues. The CDR3 DNA follows: TGTGCCAGCAGCTTAGTGAGTCATCGGCAGTACTTC. Encoded protein: CASSLVSHRQYF.

This chain joins TRBV7-2 and TRBJ2-1; 14 nucleotides agree with TRBD2. Losses at the gene ends were 5 bases for V and 15 bases for J; bases not matched to a gene: 9. The CDR3 sequence is 14 residues long. Germline CDR1 SGHTA, CDR2 FQGNSA. This CDR3 reads CASSEGLAGAPRFF. The CDR3 region has the DNA TGTGCCAGCAGCGAGGGACTAGCGGGGGCTCCACGGTTCTTC.

This chain connects TRBV6-5 to TRBJ1-4; no clear D gene. Germline loops: CDR1 MNHEY, CDR2 SVGAGI. The CDR3 is made up of 13 amino acids. The V and J ends lost 6 bases and 6 bases respectively, with 11 bases between them. CDR3 in amino acids: CASSLGVHEKLFF. In DNA form, the CDR3 reads TGTGCCAGCAGCCTTGGAGTGCATGAAAAACTGTTTTTT.

V usage is TRBV10-3 and J usage is TRBJ2-1; tentatively, D is TRBD2 (7 bases). CDR1 is ENHRY, CDR2 SYGVKD, per germline. This CDR3 comprises 14 residues. V was trimmed by 10 bases and J by 3 bases, leaving 16 bases between them. This CDR3 reads CATGGGTIYNEQFF. CDR3 nucleotide sequence: TGTGCCACAGGCGGGGGCACCATCTACAATGAGCAGTTCTTC.

The rearrangement joins TRBV15 to TRBJ1-1; D might be TRBD1 (5 bases). There are 13 residues in the CDR3. CDR1 and CDR2 from the germline V gene are LNHNV and YYDKDF (reference sequence). Trimming shortened V by 1 base and J by 11 bases, and 14 bases separated the two germline ends. The CDR3 nucleotides are TGTGCCACCAGCAGAGCTTCAGGGAATCAGGCTTTCTTT. Amino acids: CATSRASGNQAFF.

The chain employs TRBV5-1 and TRBJ1-2, with D tentatively TRBD1 (5 bases). Trimming took off 4 bases at V and 0 bases at J, with 13 bases between the two ends. There are 15 residues in the CDR3. CDR1 is SGHRS, CDR2 YFSETQ, per germline. CDR3 DNA sequence: TGCGCCAGCAGCCGCCGAACGGACACTAACTATGGCTACACCTTC. Translating it yields CASSRRTDTNYGYTF.

The chain recombines TRBV27 with TRBJ2-3; 8 bases align to TRBD2. Germline lookup yields CDR1 MNHEY and CDR2 SMNVEV (reference sequence). The CDR3 sequence is 12 residues long. Trimming took 6 bases from V and 9 from J; bases not matched to a gene: 5. CDR3 residues: CASSLGGGTQYF. CDR3 sequence (DNA): TGTGCCAGCAGCCTCGGGGGGGGAACGCAGTATTTT.